This T cell receptor beta chain was sequenced during a study of technical replicates of blood from a few donors. With 5 bases clipped from V and 0 bases from J, the junction kept 14 bases outside the gene matches. The CDR3 consists of 18 residues. Germline CDR1 is LGHNA and CDR2 is YSLEER. The repertoire was sequenced with immunoSEQ multiplex PCR; TCRdb's copy has only in-frame clones and lacks some. The table shows roughly 62,000 clones, with roughly 91% occurring only once. The receptor was isolated from a human donor in good health. Some clones in this sample may be carry-over from other donors' samples. The rearrangement uses TRBV4-3 and TRBJ2-5, with 8 bases fitting TRBD2. Sequenced material: PBMCs. CDR3 bases: TGCGCCAGCAGCGATCAAGTTGGGGATAGCGGGGACCAAGAGACCCAGTACTTC. Encoded protein: CASSDQVGDSGDQETQYF.